This T cell receptor (beta chain) appears in the sequencing data of a study of brain T cells in children with intractable seizures. Study-level points and caveats: Pre- and post-surgery blood differed in depth, so pre-surgery absences may be undersampling.

Trimming removed 1 base from V and 4 bases from J, with 8 bases in between. CDR1 and CDR2 (germline): LGHDT, YNNKEL (reference sequence). The CDR3 length is 14 residues. Only cases whose brain tissue showed the highest T cell transcript signatures were sequenced. A single count supports this clone. Antigen: not known. Some clones are missing from TCRdb's copy, which holds only in-frame ones; the method was immunoSEQ multiplex PCR. The sample includes 78,000 or so clones, about 90% seen only once; the top ten take approximately 24%. V gene TRBV3-1 (or the pseudogene TRBV3-2) combines with J gene TRBJ1-5, with a tentative D call TRBD1 (6 bases). The clonotype was recovered from a girl aged 2 to 9 with Rasmussen encephalitis and intractable seizures. The material sequenced was peripheral blood, taken at surgery. CDR3 loop: CASSQVRGNQPQHF. As DNA, the CDR3 is TGTGCCAGCAGCCAAGTAAGGGGGAATCAGCCCCAGCATTTT.